This TCR beta chain was recovered during a study of blood T cell repertoires in COVID-19. Across the study: Italy, Spain and the United States were the sources of the convalescent and acute COVID-19 samples. In each case, the material was cDNA or gDNA derived from T cells, B-cell-depleted T cells, or PBMCs.

Trimming left V 5 bases short and J 4 bases short, with 18 bases between. The CDR3 is 16 amino acids. Germline CDR1 MNHEY, CDR2 SMNVEV (reference sequence). Those enrolled, adults aged roughly 18 to 89 years, came from roughly 23 US areas. The data were produced by immunoSEQ multiplex PCR, yet TCRdb's version contains in-frame clones alone and is incomplete. The top ten hold 1.7% of the sample, which has about 400,000 clones, about nine tenths seen once. The sequence came from a woman in her thirties who had recovered from COVID-19. The chain combines TRBV27 with TRBJ1-5, with D unresolved. Material for sequencing was PBMCs or T cells enriched from blood (not recorded which). CDR3 sequence reads: CASSTLRTRSNQPQHF. DNA for the CDR3: TGTGCCAGCAGTACGCTCCGGACTCGGTCGAATCAGCCCCAGCATTTT.